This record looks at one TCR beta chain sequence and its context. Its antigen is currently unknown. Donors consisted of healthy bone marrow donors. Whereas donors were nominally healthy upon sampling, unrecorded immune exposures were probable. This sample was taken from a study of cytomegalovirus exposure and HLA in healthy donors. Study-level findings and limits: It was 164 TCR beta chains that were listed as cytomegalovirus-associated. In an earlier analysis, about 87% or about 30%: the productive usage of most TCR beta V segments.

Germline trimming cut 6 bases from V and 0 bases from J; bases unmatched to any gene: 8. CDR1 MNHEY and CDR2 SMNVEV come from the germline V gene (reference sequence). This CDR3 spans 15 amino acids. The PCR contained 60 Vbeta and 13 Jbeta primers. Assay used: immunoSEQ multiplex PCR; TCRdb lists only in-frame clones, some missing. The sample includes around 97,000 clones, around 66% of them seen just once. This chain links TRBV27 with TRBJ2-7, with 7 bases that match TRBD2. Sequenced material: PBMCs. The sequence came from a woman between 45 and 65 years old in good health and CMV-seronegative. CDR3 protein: CASRAGTTYSYEQYF. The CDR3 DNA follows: TGTGCCAGCAGAGCCGGGACTACGTACTCCTACGAGCAGTACTTC.